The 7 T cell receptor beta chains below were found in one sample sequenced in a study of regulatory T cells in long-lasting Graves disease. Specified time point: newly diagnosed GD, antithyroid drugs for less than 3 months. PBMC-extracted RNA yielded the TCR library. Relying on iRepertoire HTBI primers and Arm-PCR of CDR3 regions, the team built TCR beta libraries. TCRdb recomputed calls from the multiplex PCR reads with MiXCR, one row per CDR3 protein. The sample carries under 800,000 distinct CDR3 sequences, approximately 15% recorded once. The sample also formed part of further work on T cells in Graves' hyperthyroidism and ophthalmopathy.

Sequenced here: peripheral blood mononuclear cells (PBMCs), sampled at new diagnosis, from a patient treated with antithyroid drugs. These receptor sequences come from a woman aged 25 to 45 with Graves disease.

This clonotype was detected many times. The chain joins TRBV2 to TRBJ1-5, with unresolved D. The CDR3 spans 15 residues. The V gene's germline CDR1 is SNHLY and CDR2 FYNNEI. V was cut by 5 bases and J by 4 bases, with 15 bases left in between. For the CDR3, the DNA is TGTGCCAGCAGTTTGTCGGGTCGAGGGAATCAGCCCCAGCATTTT. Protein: CASSLSGRGNQPQHF.

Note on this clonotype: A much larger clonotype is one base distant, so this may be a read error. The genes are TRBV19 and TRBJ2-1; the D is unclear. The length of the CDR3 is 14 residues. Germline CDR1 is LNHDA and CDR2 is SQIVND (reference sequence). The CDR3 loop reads CASTRGGDYSEQFF. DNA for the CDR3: TGTGCCAGTACAAGAGGTGGTGATTACAGTGAGCAGTTCTTC.

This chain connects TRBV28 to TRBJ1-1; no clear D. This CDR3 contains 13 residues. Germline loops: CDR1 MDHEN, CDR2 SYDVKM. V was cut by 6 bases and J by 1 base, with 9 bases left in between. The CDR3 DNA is TGTGCCAGCAGGGGTAGTCAGAACACTGAAGCTTTCTTT. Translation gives CASRGSQNTEAFF.

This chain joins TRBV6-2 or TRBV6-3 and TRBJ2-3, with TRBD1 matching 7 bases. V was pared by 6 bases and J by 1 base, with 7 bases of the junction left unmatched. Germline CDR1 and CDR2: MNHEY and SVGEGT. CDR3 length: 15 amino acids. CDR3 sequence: CASSSRGSGTDTQYF. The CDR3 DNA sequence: TGTGCCAGCAGCTCCAGGGGGTCAGGCACAGATACGCAGTATTTT.

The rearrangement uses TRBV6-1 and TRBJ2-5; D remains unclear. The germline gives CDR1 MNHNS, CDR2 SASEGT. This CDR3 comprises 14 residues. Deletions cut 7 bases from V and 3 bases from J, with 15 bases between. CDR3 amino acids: CASTVQPAKETQYF. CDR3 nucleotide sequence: TGTGCCAGCACAGTCCAGCCAGCAAAAGAGACCCAGTACTTC.

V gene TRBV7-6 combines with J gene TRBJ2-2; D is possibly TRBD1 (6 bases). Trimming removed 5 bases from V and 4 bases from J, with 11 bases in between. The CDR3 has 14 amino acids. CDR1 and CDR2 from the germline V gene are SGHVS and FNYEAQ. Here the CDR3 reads CASSSTGPTGELFF. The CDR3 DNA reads TGTGCCAGCAGCAGTACAGGGCCCACCGGGGAGCTGTTTTTT.

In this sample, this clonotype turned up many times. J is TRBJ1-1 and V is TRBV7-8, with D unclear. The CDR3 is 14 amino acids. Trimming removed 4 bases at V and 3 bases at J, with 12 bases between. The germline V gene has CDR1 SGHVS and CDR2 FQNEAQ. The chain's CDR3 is CASSSEHGHTEAFF. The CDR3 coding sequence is TGTGCCAGCAGCTCTGAGCACGGGCACACTGAAGCTTTCTTT.